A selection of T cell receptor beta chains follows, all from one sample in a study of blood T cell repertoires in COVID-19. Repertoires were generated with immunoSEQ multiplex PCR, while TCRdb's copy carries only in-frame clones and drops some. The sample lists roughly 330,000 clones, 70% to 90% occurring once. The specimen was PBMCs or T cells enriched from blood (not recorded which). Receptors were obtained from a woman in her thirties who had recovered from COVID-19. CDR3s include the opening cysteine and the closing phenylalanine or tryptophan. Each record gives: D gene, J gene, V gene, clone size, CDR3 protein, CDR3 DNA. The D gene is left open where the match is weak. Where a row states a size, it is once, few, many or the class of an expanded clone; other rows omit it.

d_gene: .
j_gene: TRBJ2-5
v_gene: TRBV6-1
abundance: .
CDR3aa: CASSEGLVQETQYF
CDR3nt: TGTGCCAGCAGTGAAGGGTTAGTCCAAGAGACCCAGTACTTC

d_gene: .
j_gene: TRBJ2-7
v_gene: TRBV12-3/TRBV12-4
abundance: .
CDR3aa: CASQGQPYEQYF
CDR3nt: TGTGCCAGTCAGGGGCAGCCATACGAGCAGTACTTC

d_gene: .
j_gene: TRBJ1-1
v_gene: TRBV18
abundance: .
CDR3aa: CASRGQQNTEAFF
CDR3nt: TGTGCCAGCCGAGGACAGCAGAACACTGAAGCTTTCTTT

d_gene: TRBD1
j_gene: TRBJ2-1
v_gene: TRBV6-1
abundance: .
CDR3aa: CASSEDRLGHEQFF
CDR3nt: TGTGCCAGCAGTGAGGACAGGTTAGGACATGAGCAGTTCTTC

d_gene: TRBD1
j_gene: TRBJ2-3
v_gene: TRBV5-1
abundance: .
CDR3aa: CASSFRDRGTDTQYF
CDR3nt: TGCGCCAGCAGCTTCCGGGACAGGGGAACAGATACGCAGTATTTT

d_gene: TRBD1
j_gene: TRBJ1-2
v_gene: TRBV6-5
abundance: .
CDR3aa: CASSTGGPNYGYTF
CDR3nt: TGTGCCAGCAGTACAGGGGGGCCTAACTATGGCTACACCTTC

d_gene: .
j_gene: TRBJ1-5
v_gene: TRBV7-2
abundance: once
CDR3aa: CASTLNGGALQPQHF
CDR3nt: TGTGCCAGCACCTTAAACGGGGGGGCTTTGCAGCCCCAGCATTTT

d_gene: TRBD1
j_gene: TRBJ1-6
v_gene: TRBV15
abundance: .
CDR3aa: CATAPDRGTSPLHF
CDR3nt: TGTGCCACCGCTCCGGACAGGGGTACTTCACCCCTCCACTTT

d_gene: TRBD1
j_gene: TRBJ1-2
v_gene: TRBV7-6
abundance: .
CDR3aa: CASSAARDRAYGYTF
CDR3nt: TGTGCCAGCAGCGCGGCCCGAGACAGGGCGTACGGCTACACCTTC

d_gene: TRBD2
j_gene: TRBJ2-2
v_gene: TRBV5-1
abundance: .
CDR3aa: CASSLELAGADTGELFF
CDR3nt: TGCGCCAGCAGCTTGGAACTAGCGGGGGCGGACACCGGGGAGCTGTTTTTT

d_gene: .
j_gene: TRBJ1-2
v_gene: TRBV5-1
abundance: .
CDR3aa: CASSLEVLSARPIKGDYGYTF
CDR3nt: TGCGCCAGCAGCTTGGAGGTTCTATCGGCACGGCCTATCAAAGGGGACTATGGCTACACCTTC

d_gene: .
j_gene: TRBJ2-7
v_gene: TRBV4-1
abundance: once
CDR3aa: CASSQAPGVNEQYF
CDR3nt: TGCGCCAGCAGCCAGGCCCCGGGGGTAAACGAGCAGTACTTC

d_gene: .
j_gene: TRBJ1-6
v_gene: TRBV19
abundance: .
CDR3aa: CASSIGGVNSPLHF
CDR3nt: TGTGCCAGTAGCATAGGGGGGGTTAATTCACCCCTCCACTTT

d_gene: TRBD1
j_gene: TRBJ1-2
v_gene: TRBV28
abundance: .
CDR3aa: CASRSGPGQGNNYGYTF
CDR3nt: TGTGCCAGCAGATCCGGCCCGGGACAGGGGAATAACTATGGCTACACCTTC

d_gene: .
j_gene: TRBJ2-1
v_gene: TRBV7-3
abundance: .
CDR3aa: CASSLTGAHNEQFF
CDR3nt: TGTGCCAGCAGCTTAACAGGGGCCCACAATGAGCAGTTCTTC

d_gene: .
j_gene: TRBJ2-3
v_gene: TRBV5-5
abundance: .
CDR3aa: CASSPNTDTQYF
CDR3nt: TGTGCCAGCAGCCCCAACACAGATACGCAGTATTTT

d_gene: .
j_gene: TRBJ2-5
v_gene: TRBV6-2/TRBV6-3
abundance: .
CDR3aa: CASSTPNAAPIETQYF
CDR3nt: TGTGCCAGCAGCACCCCCAATGCGGCACCCATAGAGACCCAGTACTTC

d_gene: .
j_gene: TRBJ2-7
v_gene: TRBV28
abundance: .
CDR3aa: CASSSHFSYEQYF
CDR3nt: TGTGCCAGCAGCTCACATTTCTCATACGAGCAGTACTTC

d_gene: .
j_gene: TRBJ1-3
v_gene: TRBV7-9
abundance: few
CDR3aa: CASSPQRGSGNTIYF
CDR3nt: TGTGCCAGCAGCCCGCAGAGGGGGTCTGGAAACACCATATATTTT

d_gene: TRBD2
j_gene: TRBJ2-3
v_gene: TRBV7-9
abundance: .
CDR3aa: CASSLEGAGGLDTQYF
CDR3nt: TGTGCCAGCAGCTTAGAAGGGGCGGGGGGCCTGGATACGCAGTATTTT

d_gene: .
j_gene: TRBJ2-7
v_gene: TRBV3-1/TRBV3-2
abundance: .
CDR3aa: CASSQTLDGSYEQYF
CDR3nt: TGTGCCAGCAGCCAGACTTTAGACGGTTCCTACGAGCAGTACTTC

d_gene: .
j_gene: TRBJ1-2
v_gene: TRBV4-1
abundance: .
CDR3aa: CASSQGTEEDGYGYTF
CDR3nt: TGCGCCAGCAGCCAAGGTACTGAGGAAGATGGCTATGGCTACACCTTC

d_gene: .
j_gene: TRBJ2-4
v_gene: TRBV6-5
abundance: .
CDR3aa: CASRGAGLAKNIQYF
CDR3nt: TGTGCCAGCAGAGGGGCGGGACTAGCCAAAAACATTCAGTACTTC

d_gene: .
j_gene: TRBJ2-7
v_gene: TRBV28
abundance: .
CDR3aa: CASSSTGNNEQYF
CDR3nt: TGTGCCAGCAGTTCCACAGGGAATAACGAGCAGTACTTC

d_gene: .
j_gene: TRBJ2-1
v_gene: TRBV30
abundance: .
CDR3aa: CAWSVVFTGEQFF
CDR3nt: TGTGCCTGGAGTGTCGTATTTACGGGTGAGCAGTTCTTC

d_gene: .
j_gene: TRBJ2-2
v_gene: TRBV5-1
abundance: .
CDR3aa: CASSFFSGNTGELFF
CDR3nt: TGCGCCAGCAGCTTTTTTAGCGGGAACACCGGGGAGCTGTTTTTT

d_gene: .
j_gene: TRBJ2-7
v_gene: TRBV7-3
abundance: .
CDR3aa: CASSSDGDEQYF
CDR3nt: TGTGCCAGCAGTTCCGACGGAGACGAGCAGTACTTC

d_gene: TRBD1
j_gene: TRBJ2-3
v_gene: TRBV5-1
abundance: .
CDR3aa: CASFTTGQGTDTQYF
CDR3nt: TGCGCCAGCTTCACCACCGGACAGGGCACAGATACGCAGTATTTT

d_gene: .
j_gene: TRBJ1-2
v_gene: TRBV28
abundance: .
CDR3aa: CASSLSLRGSYGYTF
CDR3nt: TGTGCCAGCAGTTTATCACTCAGGGGATCCTATGGCTACACCTTC

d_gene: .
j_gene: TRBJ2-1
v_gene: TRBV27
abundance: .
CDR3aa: CASIRGNEQFF
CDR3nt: TGTGCCAGCATAAGGGGCAATGAGCAGTTCTTC

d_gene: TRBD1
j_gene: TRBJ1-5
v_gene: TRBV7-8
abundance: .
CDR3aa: CASSLGTGGSQPQHF
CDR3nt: TGTGCCAGCAGCTTAGGGACAGGAGGATCCCAGCCCCAGCATTTT

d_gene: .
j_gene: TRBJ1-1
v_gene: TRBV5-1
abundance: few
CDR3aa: CASSLGVQGNTEAFF
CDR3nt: TGCGCCAGCAGCTTGGGGGTCCAGGGGAACACTGAAGCTTTCTTT

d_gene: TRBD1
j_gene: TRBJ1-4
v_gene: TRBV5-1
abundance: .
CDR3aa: CASSLTTGTTNEKLFF
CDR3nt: TGCGCCAGCAGCTTGACGACAGGGACAACTAATGAAAAACTGTTTTTT

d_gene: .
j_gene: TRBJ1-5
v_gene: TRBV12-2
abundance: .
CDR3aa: CASRWAFRGHSNQPQHF
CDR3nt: TGTGCAAGTCGCTGGGCTTTTAGGGGCCATAGCAATCAGCCCCAGCATTTT

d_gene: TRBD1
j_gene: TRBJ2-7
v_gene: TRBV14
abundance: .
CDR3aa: CASSQEVGTAYEQYF
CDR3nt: TGTGCCAGCAGCCAAGAGGTGGGGACAGCCTACGAGCAGTACTTC

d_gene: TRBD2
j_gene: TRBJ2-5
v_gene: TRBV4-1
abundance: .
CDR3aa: CASSQAETSGDLAQETQYF
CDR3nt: TGCGCCAGCAGCCAAGCTGAGACTAGCGGGGACTTAGCCCAAGAGACCCAGTACTTC

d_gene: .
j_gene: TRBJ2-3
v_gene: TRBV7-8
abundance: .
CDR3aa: CASTVTSRVTDTQYF
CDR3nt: TGTGCCAGCACCGTGACTAGTAGGGTCACAGATACGCAGTATTTT

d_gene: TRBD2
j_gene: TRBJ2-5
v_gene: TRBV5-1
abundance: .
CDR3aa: CASSRGTSGGARETQYF
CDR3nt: TGCGCCAGCAGCCGTGGGACTAGCGGGGGGGCGCGGGAGACCCAGTACTTC

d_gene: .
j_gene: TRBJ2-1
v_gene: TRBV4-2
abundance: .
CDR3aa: CASSVGPLGGLGNEQFF
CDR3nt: TGTGCCAGCAGCGTTGGGCCCCTTGGGGGGTTGGGGAATGAGCAGTTCTTC

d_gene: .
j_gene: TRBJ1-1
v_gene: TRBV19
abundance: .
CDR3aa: CASSIEAGAAFF
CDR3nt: TGTGCCAGTAGTATAGAAGCGGGGGCGGCTTTCTTT

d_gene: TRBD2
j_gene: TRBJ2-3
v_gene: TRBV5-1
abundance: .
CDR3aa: CASSLGGGSTDTQYF
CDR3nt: TGCGCCAGCAGCTTGGGCGGGGGATCCACAGATACGCAGTATTTT

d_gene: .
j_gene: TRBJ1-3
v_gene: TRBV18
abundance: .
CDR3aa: CASSPLPPSRGNTIYF
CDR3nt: TGTGCCAGCTCACCACTTCCTCCGAGTCGTGGAAACACCATATATTTT

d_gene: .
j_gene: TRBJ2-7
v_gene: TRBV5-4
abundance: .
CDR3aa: CASSLGSSYEQYF
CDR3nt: TGTGCCAGCAGCTTGGGCAGCTCCTACGAGCAGTACTTC

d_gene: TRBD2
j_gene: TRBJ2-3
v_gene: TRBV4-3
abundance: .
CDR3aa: CASSPSGGARTDTQYF
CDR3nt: TGCGCCAGCAGCCCTAGCGGGGGGGCCCGGACAGATACGCAGTATTTT

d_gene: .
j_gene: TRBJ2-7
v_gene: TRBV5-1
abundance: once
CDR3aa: CASSPRQDPSYEQYF
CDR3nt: TGCGCCAGCAGTCCTCGACAGGATCCCTCCTACGAGCAGTACTTC

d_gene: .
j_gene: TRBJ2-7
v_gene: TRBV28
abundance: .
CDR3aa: CAIGQSQYEQYF
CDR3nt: TGTGCCATTGGACAGTCTCAATACGAGCAGTACTTC

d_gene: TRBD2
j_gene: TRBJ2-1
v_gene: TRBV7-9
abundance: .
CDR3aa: CASSIPTSGLRDEQFF
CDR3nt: TGTGCCAGCAGCATCCCGACTAGCGGGTTAAGGGATGAGCAGTTCTTC

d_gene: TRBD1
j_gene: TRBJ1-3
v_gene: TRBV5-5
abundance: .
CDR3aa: CASSSGGTGSYSGDTIYF
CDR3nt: TGTGCCAGCAGCTCTGGGGGGACAGGGTCATATTCCGGAGACACCATATATTTT

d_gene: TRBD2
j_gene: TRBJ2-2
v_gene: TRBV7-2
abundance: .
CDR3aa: CASSLGLAGNTGELFF
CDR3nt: TGTGCCAGCAGCCTAGGACTAGCGGGGAACACCGGGGAGCTGTTTTTT

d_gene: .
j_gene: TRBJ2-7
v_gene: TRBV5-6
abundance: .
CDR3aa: CASSLGVRHYEQYF
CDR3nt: TGTGCCAGCAGCTTGGGAGTCAGGCACTACGAGCAGTACTTC

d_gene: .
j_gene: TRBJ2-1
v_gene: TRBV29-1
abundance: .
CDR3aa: CSVVAGDINEQFF
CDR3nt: TGCAGCGTTGTTGCGGGGGACATCAATGAGCAGTTCTTC

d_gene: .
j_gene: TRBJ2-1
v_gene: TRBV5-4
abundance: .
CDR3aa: CASSEGMSSYNEQFF
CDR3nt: TGTGCCAGCTCGGAGGGGATGAGCTCCTACAATGAGCAGTTCTTC

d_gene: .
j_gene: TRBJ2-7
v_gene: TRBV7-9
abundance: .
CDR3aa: CASSLDSPEQYF
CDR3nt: TGTGCCAGCAGCCTCGACAGTCCCGAGCAGTACTTC

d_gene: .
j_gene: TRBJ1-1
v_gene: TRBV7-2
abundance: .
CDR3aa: CASSGFSRGEAFF
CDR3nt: TGTGCCAGCAGCGGTTTCTCTCGAGGTGAAGCTTTCTTT

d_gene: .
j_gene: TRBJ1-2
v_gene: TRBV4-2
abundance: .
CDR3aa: CASSQEIQGNYGYTF
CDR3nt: TGTGCCAGCAGCCAAGAAATCCAGGGAAACTATGGCTACACCTTC

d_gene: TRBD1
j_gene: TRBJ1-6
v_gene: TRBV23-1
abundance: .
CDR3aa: CASSPEGTGNSPLHF
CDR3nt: TGCGCCAGCAGTCCAGAGGGGACAGGGAATTCACCCCTCCACTTT

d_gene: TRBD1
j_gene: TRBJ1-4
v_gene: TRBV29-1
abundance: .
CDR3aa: CSVADRATNEKLFF
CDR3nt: TGCAGCGTTGCGGACAGGGCTACTAATGAAAAACTGTTTTTT

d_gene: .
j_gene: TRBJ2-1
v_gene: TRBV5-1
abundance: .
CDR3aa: CASSLPRDWSYNEQFF
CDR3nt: TGCGCCAGCAGCTTACCCCGGGACTGGTCTTACAATGAGCAGTTCTTC

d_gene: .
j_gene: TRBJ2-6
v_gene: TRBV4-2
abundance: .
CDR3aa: CASSSHRDPGANVLTF
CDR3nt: TGTGCCAGCAGCTCCCACAGGGACCCTGGGGCCAACGTCCTGACTTTC